This T cell receptor (beta chain) was captured by sequencing in a study of shared clonotypes between healthy human individuals. Per the germline V gene, CDR1 is SQVTM and CDR2 is ANQGSEA. CDR3 length: 13 amino acids. The ends were cut back, 0 bases at V and 1 base at J, with 3 bases in the middle. General observations from the study: Naive CD4 clonotypes overlapped across a handful of donors at around 4.7%.

The repertoire was sequenced with immunoSEQ multiplex PCR; TCRdb's copy has only in-frame clones and lacks some. Of 550,000 to 600,000 clones listed, roughly 98% are singletons. It was CD45RO-negative cells, positively selected for CCR7, that made up naive CD8 cells, with terminally differentiated effector memory CD45RA+ cells excluded. All the donors were Caucasian adults who lived in Nashville, Tennessee. Turning to this clone: The antigen remains undetermined. Other DNA sequences of this sample code for an identical CDR3.

The TCR originated in a man younger than 45 in good health. This rearrangement joins TRBV29-1 to TRBJ2-2; D ambiguous. The specimen was naive CD8+ T cells sorted from blood. DNA for the CDR3: TGCAGCGTTGAAGAGGAGAACACCGGGGAGCTGTTTTTT. Its protein product is CSVEEENTGELFF.